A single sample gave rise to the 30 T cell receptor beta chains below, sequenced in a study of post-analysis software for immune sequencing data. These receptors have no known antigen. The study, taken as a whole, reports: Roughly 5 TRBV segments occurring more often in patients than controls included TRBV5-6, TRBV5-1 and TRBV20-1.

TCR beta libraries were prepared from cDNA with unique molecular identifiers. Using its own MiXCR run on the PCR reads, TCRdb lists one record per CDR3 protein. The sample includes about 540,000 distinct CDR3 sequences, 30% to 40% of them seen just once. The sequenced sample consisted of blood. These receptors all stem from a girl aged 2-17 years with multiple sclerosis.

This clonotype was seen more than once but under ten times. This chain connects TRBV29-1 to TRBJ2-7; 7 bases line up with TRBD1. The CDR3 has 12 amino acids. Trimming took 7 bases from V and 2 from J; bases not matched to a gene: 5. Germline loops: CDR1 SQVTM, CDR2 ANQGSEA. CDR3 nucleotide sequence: TGCAGCGGGTCCGGGACAGCCTACGAGCAGTACTTC. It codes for CSGSGTAYEQYF.

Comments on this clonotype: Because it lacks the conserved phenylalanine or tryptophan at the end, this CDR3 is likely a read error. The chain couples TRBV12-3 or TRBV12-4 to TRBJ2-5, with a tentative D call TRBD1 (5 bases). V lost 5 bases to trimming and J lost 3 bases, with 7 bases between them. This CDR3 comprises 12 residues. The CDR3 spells CASSIREETQYC. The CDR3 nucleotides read TGTGCCAGCAGTATCAGGGAAGAGACCCAGTACTGC.

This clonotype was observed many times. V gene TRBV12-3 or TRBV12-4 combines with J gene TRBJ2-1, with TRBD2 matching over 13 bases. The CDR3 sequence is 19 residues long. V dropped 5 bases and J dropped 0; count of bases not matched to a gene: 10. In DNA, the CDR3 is TGTGCCAGCAGTCCCACCCAGACTAGCGGGGGGAGCTCCTACAATGAGCAGTTCTTC. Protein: CASSPTQTSGGSSYNEQFF.

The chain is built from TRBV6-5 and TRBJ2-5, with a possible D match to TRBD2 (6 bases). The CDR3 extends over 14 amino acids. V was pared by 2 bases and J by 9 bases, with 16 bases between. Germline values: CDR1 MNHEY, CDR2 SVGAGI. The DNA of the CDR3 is TGTGCCAGCAGTTACCGCGACCGCCCGGGAGCCCAGTACTTC. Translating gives CASSYRDRPGAQYF.

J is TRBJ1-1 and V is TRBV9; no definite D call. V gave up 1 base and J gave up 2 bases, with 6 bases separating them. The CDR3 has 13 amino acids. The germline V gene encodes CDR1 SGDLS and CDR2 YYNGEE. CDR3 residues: CASSVYANTEAFF. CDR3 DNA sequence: TGTGCCAGCAGCGTATATGCTAACACTGAAGCTTTCTTT.

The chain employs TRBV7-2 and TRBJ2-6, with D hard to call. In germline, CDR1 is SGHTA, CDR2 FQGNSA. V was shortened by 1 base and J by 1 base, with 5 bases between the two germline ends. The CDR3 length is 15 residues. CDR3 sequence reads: CASSLVKSGANVLTF. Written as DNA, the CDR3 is TGTGCCAGCAGCTTAGTCAAATCTGGGGCCAACGTCCTGACTTTC.

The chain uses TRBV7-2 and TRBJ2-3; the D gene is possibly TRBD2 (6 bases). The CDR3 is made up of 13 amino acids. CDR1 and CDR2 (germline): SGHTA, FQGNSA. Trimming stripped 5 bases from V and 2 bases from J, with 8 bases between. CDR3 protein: CASSPDYTDTQYF. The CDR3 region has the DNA TGTGCCAGCAGCCCGGACTACACAGATACGCAGTATTTT.

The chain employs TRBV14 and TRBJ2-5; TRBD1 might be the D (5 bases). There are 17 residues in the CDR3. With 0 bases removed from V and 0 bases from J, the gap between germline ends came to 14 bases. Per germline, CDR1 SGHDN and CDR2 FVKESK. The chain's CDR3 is CASSQDRSRAYQETQYF. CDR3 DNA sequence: TGTGCCAGCAGCCAAGATCGCTCCAGGGCGTACCAAGAGACCCAGTACTTC.

The CDR3 DNA reads TGTGCCAGCAGCCAAGTCTCAGCCGTCAACTATGGCTACACCTTC. It codes for CASSQVSAVNYGYTF. J is TRBJ1-2 and V is TRBV3-1; D is unresolved. CDR1 and CDR2 from the germline V gene are LGHDT and YNNKEL (reference sequence). The CDR3 runs 15 residues. Trimming took off 1 base at V and 2 bases at J, with 11 bases between the two ends. The full variable domain, in which reference TRBV3-1 and TRBJ1-2 provide the parts outside the CDR3, is DTAVSQTPKYLVTQMGNDKSIKCEQNLGHDTMYWYKQDSKKFLKIMFSYNNKELIINETVPNRFSPKSPDKAHLNLHINSLELGDSAVYFCASSQVSAVNYGYTFGSGTRLTVV.

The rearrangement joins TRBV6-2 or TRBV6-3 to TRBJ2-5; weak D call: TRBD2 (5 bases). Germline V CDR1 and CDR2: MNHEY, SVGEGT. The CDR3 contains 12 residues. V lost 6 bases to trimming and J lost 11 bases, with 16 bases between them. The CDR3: CASSRGSGKQYF. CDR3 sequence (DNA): TGTGCCAGCAGCAGAGGAAGCGGCAAGCAGTACTTC.

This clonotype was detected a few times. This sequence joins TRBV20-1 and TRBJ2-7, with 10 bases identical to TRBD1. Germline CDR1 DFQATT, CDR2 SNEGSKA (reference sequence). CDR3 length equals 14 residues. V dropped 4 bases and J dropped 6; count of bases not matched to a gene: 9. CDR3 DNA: TGCAGTGCTAAACCAGGGACAGGGGTCCGCGAGCAGTACTTC. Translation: CSAKPGTGVREQYF.

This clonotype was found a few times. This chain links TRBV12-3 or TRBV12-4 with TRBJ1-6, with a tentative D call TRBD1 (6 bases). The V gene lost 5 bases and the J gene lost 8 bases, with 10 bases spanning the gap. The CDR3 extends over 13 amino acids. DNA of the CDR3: TGTGCCAGCAGTGGCCAGGGGTATTCACCCCTCCACTTT. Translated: CASSGQGYSPLHF.

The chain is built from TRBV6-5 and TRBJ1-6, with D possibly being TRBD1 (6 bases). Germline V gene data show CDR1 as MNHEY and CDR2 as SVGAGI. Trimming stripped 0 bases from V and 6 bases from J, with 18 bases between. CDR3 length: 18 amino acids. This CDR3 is CASSYSQERGAGNSPLHF. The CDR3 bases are TGTGCCAGCAGTTACTCGCAGGAACGGGGGGCTGGTAATTCACCCCTCCACTTT.

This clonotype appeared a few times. CDR3 DNA sequence: TGTGCCATCAGTGAGTCTCGGCACCCTAAGCGGGGGCTTAGAGATACGCAGTATTTT. It encodes CAISESRHPKRGLRDTQYF. The chain recombines TRBV10-3 with TRBJ2-3; 8 positions agree with TRBD2. This CDR3 has 19 amino acids. With V trimmed by 0 bases and J by 5 bases, 16 bases remained unmatched. Germline assignment: CDR1 ENHRY and CDR2 SYGVKD.

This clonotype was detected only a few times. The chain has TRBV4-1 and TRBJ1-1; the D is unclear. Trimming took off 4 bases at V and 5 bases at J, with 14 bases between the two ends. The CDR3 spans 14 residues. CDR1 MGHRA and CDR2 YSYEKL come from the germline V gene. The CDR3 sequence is CASSPDSMGTEAFF. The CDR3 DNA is TGCGCCAGCAGCCCCGACTCCATGGGGACTGAAGCTTTCTTT.

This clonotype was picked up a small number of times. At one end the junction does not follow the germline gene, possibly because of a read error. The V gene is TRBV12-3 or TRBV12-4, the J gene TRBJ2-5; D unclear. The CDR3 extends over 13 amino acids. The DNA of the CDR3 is TGTGCCAGCAGTTTAACTCCCCCAGAGAGCCAGTACTTC. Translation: CASSLTPPESQYF.

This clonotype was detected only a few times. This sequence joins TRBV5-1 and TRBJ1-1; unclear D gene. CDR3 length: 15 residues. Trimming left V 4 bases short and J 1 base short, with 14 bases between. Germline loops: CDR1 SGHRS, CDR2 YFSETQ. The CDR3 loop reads CASSRDRPQNTEAFF. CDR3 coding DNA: TGCGCCAGCAGCCGCGATCGACCCCAGAACACTGAAGCTTTCTTT. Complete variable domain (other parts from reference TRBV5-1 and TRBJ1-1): KAGVTQTPRYLIKTRGQQVTLSCSPISGHRSVSWYQQTPGQGLQFLFEYFSETQRNKGNFPGRFSGRQFSNSRSEMNVSTLELGDSALYLCASSRDRPQNTEAFFGQGTRLTVV.

In DNA form, the CDR3 reads TGTGCCAGCAGGACTAGTGGGGTCGAAAAACTGTTTTTT. Translated, it gives CASRTSGVEKLFF. V and J are TRBV12-3 or TRBV12-4 and TRBJ1-4; no clear D gene. The CDR3 loop spans 13 amino acids. V lost 6 bases, J lost 8 bases, and 13 bases lay in between.

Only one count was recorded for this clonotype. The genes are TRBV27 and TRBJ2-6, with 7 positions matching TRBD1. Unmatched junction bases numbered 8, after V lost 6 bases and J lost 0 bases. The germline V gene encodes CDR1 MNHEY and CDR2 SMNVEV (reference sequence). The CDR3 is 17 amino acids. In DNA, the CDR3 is TGTGCCAGCAGCCTAAACCCAGGGGGCTCTGGGGCCAACGTCCTGACTTTC. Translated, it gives CASSLNPGGSGANVLTF. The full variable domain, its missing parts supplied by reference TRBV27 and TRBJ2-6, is EAQVTQNPRYLITVTGKKLTVTCSQNMNHEYMSWYRQDPGLGLRQIYYSMNVEVTDKGDVPEGYKVSRKEKRNFPLILESPSPNQTSLYFCASSLNPGGSGANVLTFGAGSRLTVL.

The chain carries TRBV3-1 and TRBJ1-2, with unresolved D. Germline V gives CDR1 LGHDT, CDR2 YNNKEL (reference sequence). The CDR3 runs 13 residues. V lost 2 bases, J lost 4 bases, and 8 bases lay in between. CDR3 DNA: TGTGCCAGCAGCCAAAACGCCATCTATGGCTACACCTTC. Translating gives CASSQNAIYGYTF.

CDR3 DNA sequence: TGCAGGGCAGAGAAGGGGGGCCGGGGCTACACCTTC. The encoded protein is CRAEKGGRGYTF. The chain has TRBV20-1 and TRBJ1-2; possibly TRBD1 for D (6 bases). The CDR3 extends over 12 amino acids. Germline V gene data show CDR1 as DFQATT and CDR2 as SNEGSKA (reference sequence).

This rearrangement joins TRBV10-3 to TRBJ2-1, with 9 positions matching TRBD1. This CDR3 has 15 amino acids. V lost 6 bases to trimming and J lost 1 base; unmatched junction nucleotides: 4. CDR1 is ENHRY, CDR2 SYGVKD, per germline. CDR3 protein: CAIRNDRGSYNEQFF. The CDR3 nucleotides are TGTGCCATCAGGAACGACAGGGGGTCCTACAATGAGCAGTTCTTC.

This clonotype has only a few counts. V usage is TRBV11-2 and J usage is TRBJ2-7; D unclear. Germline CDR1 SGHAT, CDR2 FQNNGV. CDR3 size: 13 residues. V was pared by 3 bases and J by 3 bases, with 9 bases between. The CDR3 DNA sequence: TGTGCCAGCAGCTTCCCGGGCGGCTACGAGCAGTACTTC. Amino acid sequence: CASSFPGGYEQYF.

DNA for the CDR3: TGTGCCAGCAGTTTTCAGGGGCCGCCTAATTCACCCCTCCACTTT. Protein: CASSFQGPPNSPLHF. The rearrangement links TRBV12-3 or TRBV12-4 to TRBJ1-6; tentative D call: TRBD1 (6 bases). V was trimmed by 3 bases and J by 6 bases, leaving 12 bases between them. The CDR3 totals 15 residues.

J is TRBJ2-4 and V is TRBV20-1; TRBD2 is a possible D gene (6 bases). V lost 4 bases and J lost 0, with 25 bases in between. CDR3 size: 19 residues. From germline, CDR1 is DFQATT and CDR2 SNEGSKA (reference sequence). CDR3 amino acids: CSAIRFAGLLPIAKNIQYF. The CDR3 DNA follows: TGCAGTGCTATCCGATTTGCGGGGCTTCTTCCTATAGCCAAAAACATTCAGTACTTC.

The CDR3 DNA reads as TGTGCCAGCAGTGACGCGGTCGGCGGGGAGCTGTTTTTT. Amino acid sequence: CASSDAVGGELFF. The chain links TRBV25-1 to TRBJ2-2; D is uncertain. Germline V gene sequence: CDR1 MGHDK, CDR2 SYGVNS. The CDR3 length is 13 residues. Trimming took off 3 bases at V and 7 bases at J, with 9 bases between the two ends.

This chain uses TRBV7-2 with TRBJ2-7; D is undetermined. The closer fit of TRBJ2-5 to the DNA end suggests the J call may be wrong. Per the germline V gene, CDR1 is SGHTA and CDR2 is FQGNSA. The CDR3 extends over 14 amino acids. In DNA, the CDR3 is TGTGCCAGCAGGGAGACCCGGGCACAAGAGACCCAGTACTTC. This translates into CASRETRAQETQYF.

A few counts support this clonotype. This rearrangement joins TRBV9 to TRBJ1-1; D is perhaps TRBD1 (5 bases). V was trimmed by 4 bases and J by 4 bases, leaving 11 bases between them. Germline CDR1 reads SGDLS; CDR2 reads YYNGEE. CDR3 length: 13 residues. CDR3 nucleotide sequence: TGTGCCAGCAGCACACTTAGGGGCACTGAAGCTTTCTTT. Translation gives CASSTLRGTEAFF.

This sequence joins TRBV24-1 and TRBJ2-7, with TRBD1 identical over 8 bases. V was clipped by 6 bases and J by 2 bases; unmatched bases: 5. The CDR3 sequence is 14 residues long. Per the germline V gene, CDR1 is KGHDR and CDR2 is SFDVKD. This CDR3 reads CATSSRGPPYEQYF. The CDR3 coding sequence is TGTGCCACCAGTAGCAGGGGGCCCCCCTACGAGCAGTACTTC.

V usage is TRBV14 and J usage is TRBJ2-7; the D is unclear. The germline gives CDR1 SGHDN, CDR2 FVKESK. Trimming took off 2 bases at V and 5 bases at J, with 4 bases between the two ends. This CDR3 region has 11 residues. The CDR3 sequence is CASSQHNEQYF. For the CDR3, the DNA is TGTGCCAGCAGCCAACACAACGAGCAGTACTTC.